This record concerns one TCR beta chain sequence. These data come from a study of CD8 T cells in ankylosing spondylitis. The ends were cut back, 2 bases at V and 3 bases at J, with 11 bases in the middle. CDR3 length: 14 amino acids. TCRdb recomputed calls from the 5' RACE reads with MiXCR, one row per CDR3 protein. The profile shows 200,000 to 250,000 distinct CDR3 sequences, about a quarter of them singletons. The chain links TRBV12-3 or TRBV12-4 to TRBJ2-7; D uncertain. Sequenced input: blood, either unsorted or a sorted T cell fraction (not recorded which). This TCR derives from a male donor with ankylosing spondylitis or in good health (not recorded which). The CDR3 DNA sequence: TGTGCCAGCAGTTTATCGTCTATAATCTACGAGCAGTACTTC. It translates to CASSLSSIIYEQYF.